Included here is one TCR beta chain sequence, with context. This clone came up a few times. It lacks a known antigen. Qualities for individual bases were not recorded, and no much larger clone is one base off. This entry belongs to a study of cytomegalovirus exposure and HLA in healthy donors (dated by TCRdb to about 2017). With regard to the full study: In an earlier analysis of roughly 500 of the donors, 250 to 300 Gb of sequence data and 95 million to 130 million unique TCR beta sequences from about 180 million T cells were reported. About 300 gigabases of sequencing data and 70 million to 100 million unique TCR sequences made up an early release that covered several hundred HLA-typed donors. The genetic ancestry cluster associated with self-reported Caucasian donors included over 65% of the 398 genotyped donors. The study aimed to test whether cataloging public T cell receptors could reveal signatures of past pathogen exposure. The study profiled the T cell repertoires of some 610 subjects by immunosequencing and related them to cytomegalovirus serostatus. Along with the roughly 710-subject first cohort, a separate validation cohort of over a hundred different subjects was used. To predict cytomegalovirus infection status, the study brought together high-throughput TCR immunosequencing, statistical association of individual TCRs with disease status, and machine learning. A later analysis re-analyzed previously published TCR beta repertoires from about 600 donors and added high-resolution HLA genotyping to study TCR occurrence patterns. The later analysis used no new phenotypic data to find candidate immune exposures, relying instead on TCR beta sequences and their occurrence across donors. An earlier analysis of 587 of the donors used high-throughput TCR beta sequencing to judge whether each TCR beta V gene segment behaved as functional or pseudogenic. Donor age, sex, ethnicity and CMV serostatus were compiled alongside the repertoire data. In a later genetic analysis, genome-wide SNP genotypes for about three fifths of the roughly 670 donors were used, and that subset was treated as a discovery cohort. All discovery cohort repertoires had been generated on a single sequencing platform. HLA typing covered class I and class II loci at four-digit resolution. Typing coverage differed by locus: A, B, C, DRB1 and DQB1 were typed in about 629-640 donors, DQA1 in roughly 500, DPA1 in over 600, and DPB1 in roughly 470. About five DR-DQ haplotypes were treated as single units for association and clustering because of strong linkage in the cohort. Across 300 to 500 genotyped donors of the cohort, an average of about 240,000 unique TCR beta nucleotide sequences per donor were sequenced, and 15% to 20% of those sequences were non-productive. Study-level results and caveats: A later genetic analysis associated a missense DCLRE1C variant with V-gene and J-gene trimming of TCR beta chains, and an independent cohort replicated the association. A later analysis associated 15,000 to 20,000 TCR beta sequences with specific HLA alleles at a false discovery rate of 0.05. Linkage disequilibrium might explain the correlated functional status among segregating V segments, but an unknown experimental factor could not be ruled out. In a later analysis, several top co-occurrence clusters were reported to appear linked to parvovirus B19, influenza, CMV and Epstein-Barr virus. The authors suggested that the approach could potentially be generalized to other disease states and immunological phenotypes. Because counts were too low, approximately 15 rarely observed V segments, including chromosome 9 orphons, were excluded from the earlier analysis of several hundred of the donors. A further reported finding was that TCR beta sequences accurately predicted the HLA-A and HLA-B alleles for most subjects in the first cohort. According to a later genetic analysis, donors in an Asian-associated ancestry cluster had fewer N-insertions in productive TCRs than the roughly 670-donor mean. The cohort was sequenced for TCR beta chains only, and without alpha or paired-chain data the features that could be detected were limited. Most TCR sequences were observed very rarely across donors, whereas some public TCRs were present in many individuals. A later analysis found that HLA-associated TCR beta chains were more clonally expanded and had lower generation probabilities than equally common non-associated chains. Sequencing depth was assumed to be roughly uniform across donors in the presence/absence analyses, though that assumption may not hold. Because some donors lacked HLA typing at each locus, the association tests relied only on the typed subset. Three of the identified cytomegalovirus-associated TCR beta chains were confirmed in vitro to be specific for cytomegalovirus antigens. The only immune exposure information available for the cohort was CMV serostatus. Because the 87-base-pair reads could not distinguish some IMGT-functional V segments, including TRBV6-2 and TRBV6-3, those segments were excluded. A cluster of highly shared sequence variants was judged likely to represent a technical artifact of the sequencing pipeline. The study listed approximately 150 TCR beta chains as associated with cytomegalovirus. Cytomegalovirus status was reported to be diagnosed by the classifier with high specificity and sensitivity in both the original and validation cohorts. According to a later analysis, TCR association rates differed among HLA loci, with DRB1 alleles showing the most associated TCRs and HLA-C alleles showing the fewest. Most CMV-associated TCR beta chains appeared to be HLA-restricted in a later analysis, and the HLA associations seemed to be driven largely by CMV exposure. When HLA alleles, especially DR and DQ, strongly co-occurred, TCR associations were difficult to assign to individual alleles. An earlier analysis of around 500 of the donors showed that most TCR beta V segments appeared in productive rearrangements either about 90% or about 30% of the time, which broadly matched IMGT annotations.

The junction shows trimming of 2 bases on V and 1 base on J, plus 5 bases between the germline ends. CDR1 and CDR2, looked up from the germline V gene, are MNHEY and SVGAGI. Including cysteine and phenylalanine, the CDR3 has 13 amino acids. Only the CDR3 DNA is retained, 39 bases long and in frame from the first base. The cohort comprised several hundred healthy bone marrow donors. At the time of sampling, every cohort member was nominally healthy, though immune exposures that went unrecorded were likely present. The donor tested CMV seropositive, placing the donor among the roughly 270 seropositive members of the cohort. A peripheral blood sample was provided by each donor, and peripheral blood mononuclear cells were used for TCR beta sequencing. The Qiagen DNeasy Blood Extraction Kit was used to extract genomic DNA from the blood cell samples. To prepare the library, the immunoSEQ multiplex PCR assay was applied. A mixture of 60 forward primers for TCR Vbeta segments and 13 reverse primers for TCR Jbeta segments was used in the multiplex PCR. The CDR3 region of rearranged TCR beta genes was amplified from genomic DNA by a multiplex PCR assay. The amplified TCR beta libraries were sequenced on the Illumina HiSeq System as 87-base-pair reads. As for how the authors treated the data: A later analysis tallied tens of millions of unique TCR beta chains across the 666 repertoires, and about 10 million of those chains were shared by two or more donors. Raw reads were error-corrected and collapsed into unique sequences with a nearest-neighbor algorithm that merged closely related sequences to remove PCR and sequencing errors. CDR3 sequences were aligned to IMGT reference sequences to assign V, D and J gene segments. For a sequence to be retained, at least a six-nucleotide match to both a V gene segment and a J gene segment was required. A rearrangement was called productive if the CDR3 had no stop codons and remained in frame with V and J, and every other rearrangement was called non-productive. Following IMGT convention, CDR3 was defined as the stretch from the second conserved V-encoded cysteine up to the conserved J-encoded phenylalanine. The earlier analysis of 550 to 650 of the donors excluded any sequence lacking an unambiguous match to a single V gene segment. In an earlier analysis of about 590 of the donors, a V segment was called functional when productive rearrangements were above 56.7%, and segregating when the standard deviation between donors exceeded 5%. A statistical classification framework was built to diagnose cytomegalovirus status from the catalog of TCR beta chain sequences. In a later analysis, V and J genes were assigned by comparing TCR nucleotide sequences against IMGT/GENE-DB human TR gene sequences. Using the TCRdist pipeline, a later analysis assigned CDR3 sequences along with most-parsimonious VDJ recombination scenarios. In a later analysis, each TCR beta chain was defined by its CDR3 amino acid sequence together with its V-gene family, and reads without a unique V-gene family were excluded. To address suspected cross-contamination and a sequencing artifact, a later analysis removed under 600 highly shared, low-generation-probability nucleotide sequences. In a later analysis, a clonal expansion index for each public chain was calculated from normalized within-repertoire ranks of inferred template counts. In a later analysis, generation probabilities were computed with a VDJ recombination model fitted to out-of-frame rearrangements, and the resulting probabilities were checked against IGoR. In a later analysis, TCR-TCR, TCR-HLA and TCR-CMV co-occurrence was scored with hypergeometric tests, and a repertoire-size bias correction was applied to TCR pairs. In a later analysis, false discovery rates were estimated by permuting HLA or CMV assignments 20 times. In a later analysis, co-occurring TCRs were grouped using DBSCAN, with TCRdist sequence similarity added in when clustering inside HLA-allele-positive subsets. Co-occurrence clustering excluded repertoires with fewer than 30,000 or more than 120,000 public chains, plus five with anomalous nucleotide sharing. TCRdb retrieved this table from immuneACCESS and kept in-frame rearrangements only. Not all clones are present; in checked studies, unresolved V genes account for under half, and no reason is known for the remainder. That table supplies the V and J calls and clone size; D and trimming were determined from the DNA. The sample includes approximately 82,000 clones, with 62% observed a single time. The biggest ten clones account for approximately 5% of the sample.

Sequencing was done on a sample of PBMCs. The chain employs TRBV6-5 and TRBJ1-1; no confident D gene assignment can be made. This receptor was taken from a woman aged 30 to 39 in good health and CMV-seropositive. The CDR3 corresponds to CASSYGPNTEAFF. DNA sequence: TGTGCCAGCAGTTACGGGCCGAACACTGAAGCTTTCTTT.